Listed below are T cell receptor beta chains from one sample, sequenced in a study of vaccination and CD4 T cells after COVID-19. TCRdb reprocessed the PCR reads via MiXCR and lists one record per CDR3 protein. The sample consists of about 7,000 distinct CDR3 sequences, approximately 55% of them appearing once. The antigens these receptors bind are not known. The sample was CD4+ T cells from blood, cultured in vitro. The receptors originated from a human donor in good health. The CDR3 runs from the conserved cysteine through the conserved F or W. D genes are given only for firm matches. The size of a clone is reported for some rows only, either as once, few or many, or as a class for expanded clones.

clone_size	v_call	j_call	d_call	cdr3_nt	cdr3_aa
few	TRBV7-2	TRBJ2-3	TRBD2	TGTGCCAGCAGCTTAGTTGGGCGGGGGGTCTTCACAGATACGCAGTATTTT	CASSLVGRGVFTDTQYF
few	TRBV10-3	TRBJ1-5	-	TGTGCCATCAGTCCCGGGACTCGCAATCAGCCCCAGCATTTT	CAISPGTRNQPQHF
large	TRBV27	TRBJ1-2	TRBD1	TGTGCCAGCAGTTTATCGGGGACAGGGGTCGATTCACTATATGGCTACACCTTC	CASSLSGTGVDSLYGYTF
-	TRBV5-1	TRBJ2-7	TRBD2	TGCGCCAGCAGCTCGCGGACTAGCGGGGCATCCGAGCAGTACTTC	CASSSRTSGASEQYF
-	TRBV20-1	TRBJ1-1	-	TGCAGTGCTTTTTTAGGACGATCCTCAAACACTGAAGCTTTCTTT	CSAFLGRSSNTEAFF
-	TRBV25-1	TRBJ1-6	-	TGTGCCAGCAGTGCGGACCAGGTCCGGAGTTCACCCCTCCACTTT	CASSADQVRSSPLHF
few	TRBV6-4	TRBJ1-1	-	TGTGCCAGCAGTGCCCGATCAGGGGCAGACGAAGCTTTCTTT	CASSARSGADEAFF
few	TRBV2	TRBJ1-1	-	TGTGCCCTCAGCTCGCGGCAGGGCGCTTTCTTT	CALSSRQGAFF
few	TRBV6-1	TRBJ1-2	-	TGTGCCAGCAGTCAACAGGGAATGGCCTATGGCTACACCTTC	CASSQQGMAYGYTF
few	TRBV7-3	TRBJ2-2	TRBD2	TGTGCCAGCAGCCGCGGGGGGGACACCGGGGAGCTGTTTTTT	CASSRGGDTGELFF
-	TRBV29-1	TRBJ1-2	-	TGCAGCGCGGACAGTTCTAACTATGGCTACACCTTC	CSADSSNYGYTF
-	TRBV7-9	TRBJ1-3	-	TGTGCCAGCAGCTTAAAAGGGGCAGGAAACACCATATATTTT	CASSLKGAGNTIYF
-	TRBV20-1	TRBJ1-2	-	TGCAGTGCTGCAGGGGAAGGTGGCTACACCTTC	CSAAGEGGYTF
-	TRBV2	TRBJ2-3	TRBD1	TGTGCCAAGACTTTACAGGGGGCTAATACAGATACGCAGTATTTT	CAKTLQGANTDTQYF
-	TRBV11-2	TRBJ1-2	-	TGTGCCAGCAGCTCTCGCAGTAGCACTAACTATGGCTACACCTTC	CASSSRSSTNYGYTF
-	TRBV6-4	TRBJ2-3	TRBD2	TGTGCCAGCAGTGAAGCGGGGGGCACAGATACGCAGTATTTT	CASSEAGGTDTQYF
-	TRBV7-9	TRBJ1-2	-	TGCGCCAGCAGCTTGGGGGGGGAAAGTGGCTACACCTTC	CASSLGGESGYTF
once	TRBV11-2	TRBJ2-7	TRBD1	TGTGCCAGCAGCTTGAGTGGGGACAGGGCAAGCGAGCAGTACTTC	CASSLSGDRASEQYF
-	TRBV18	TRBJ1-1	-	TGTGCCAGCTCACCCGAAGCCCCGCTGGGGGTAAAGGCTGAAGCTTTCTTT	CASSPEAPLGVKAEAFF
few	TRBV6-5	TRBJ2-3	-	TGTGCCAGCAGTTACCGAACAGGAGGCTCAGATACGCAGTATTTT	CASSYRTGGSDTQYF
few	TRBV20-1	TRBJ1-2	-	TGCAGTGCTTCTTACGCAGGGGATGGCTACACCTTC	CSASYAGDGYTF
-	TRBV19	TRBJ1-1	-	TGTGCCAGTAGTCGGGACGGCACTGAAGCTTTCTTT	CASSRDGTEAFF
few	TRBV7-3	TRBJ2-5	TRBD2	TGTGCCAGCAGCTTAAACGGGGGGGAAGAGACCCAGTACTTC	CASSLNGGEETQYF
-	TRBV6-1	TRBJ2-2	-	TGTGCCAGCAGCGACACTAGGAACACCGGGGAGCTGTTTTTT	CASSDTRNTGELFF
few	TRBV7-9	TRBJ2-5	TRBD1	TGTGCCAGCAGCCCCCTACAGGGGCCACAAGAGACCCAGTACTTC	CASSPLQGPQETQYF
-	TRBV7-9	TRBJ2-4	TRBD2	TGTGCCAGCAGCTTAGGCCTAGCGGGGGGGACCATTCAGTACTTC	CASSLGLAGGTIQYF
few	TRBV7-9	TRBJ1-5	TRBD1	TGTGCCAGCAGCCTGACAGGGAATCAGCCCCAGCATTTT	CASSLTGNQPQHF
-	TRBV6-5	TRBJ2-1	-	TGTGCCAGCAGTTCTCCAGGGGGAGGGAAGGATGAGCAGTTCTTC	CASSSPGGGKDEQFF
-	TRBV19	TRBJ1-5	-	TGTGCCAGTAGTATGGATGGAATCACCGCTTATCAGCCCCAGCATTTT	CASSMDGITAYQPQHF
-	TRBV20-1	TRBJ2-3	TRBD2	TGCAGTGCTATAACCGGACTAGCGGGGGTTACAGATACGCAGTATTTT	CSAITGLAGVTDTQYF
-	TRBV2	TRBJ2-3	-	TGTGCCAGTTGCTCGGGAGATAGCACAGATACGCAGTATTTT	CASCSGDSTDTQYF
few	TRBV7-9	TRBJ1-1	-	TGTGCCAGCAGCCCGCAGACTACGCGCACTGAAGCTTTCTTT	CASSPQTTRTEAFF
-	TRBV30	TRBJ2-7	TRBD1	TGTGCCTGGAGTGGGAAGGACAGGGACGGGGACGAGCAGTACTTC	CAWSGKDRDGDEQYF
-	TRBV27	TRBJ2-7	-	TGTGCCAGCAGTTCTACGGGGTCCGAGCAGTACTTC	CASSSTGSEQYF
-	TRBV10-3	TRBJ2-3	-	TGTGCCATCAGAGGGTTGGGGGCTGGCACAGATACGCAGTATTTT	CAIRGLGAGTDTQYF
-	TRBV7-3	TRBJ2-1	TRBD2	TGTGCCAGCAGCCCGCGGACTAGCGGGGGGGCAGCGAATGAGCAGTTCTTC	CASSPRTSGGAANEQFF
few	TRBV20-1	TRBJ2-7	-	TGCAGTGCTGTGGCGTTGACCTACGAGCAGTACTTC	CSAVALTYEQYF
-	TRBV20-1	TRBJ1-1	-	TGCAGTGCTGGCAATCCCCAGGCGAACACTGAAGCTTTCTTT	CSAGNPQANTEAFF
-	TRBV7-9	TRBJ1-3	-	TGTGCCAGCAGCTTAGCGGCAGGTGGAAACACCATATATTTT	CASSLAAGGNTIYF
-	TRBV7-9	TRBJ2-5	-	TGTGCCAGCAGCTTCGGTAGCTTCGAGACCCAGTACTTC	CASSFGSFETQYF
-	TRBV11-2	TRBJ1-6	-	TGTGCCAGCAGCTTAGTTTGGTCAGAGAATTCACCCCTCCACTTT	CASSLVWSENSPLHF